This T cell receptor (beta chain) was sequenced for a study of OX40 agonist ivuxolimab in advanced cancers. General study findings and limits: Both CD4+ and CD8+ T cell populations in blood had undergone clonal expansion by week 6 at 0.1 to 3.0 mg/kg.

This table comes from immunoSEQ multiplex PCR, and its TCRdb copy is limited to in-frame clones, with some not included. There are under 100,000 clones in the sample; 84% occur only once, and around 0.51% lies in the top ten. This CDR3 has 12 amino acids. V dropped 4 bases and J dropped 5 bases, with 8 bases sitting between them. Per the germline V gene, CDR1 is SGHAT and CDR2 is FQNNGV. As to this clone: As yet, its antigen is unknown.

The origin of this receptor is an adult with an advanced solid tumor such as melanoma, head and neck, liver or kidney cancer. V usage is TRBV11-2 and J usage is TRBJ1-1; a weak D match, TRBD1 (5 bases). Sequences were derived from CD4+ or CD8+ T cells sorted from blood, sampled in a trial of the OX40 agonist ivuxolimab. The CDR3 region is CASSSGITEAFF. The DNA for the CDR3 is TGTGCCAGCAGCTCAGGGATAACTGAAGCTTTCTTT.